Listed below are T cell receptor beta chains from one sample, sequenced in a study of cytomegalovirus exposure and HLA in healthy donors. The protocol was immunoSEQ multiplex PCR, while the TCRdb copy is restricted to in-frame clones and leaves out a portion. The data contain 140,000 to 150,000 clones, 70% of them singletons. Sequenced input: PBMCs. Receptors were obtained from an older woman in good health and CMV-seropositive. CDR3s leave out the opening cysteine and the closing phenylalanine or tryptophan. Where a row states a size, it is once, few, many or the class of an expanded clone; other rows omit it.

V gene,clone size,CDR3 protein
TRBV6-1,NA,ASSALAGGPFYEQY
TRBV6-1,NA,ASALGDRVQPQH
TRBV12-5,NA,ASQQGAGYEQY
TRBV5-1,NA,ASSNLGQGTEAF
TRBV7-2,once,ASSGDRGVWNEQF
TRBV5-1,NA,ASSLVGGDSPLH
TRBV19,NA,ASTRTGGLGEKLF
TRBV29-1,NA,SVEDGGNTKWGTGELF
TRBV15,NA,ATLQGGGTTEAF
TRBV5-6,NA,ASSWRASGIGGKETQY
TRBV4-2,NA,ASSQASGTAKNIQY
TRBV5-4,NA,ASSSQREGRPNIQY
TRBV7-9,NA,ASSNRDRDYEQY
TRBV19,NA,ASTRPPSGYT
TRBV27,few,ASSFRRGTDGYT
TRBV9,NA,ASSVEAGTEAF
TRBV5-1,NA,ASSLGRDTDTQY
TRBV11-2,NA,ASSPRSRGGGLSTDTQY
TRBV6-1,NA,ASSASGHLNTEAF
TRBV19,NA,ASSPREGADTQY
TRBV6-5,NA,ASSYLVTDTQY
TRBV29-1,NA,SVDLTGTGGGYT
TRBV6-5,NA,ASSDLGASGNTIY
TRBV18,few,ASSPTVNTEAF
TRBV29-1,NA,SVGSGNYNEQF
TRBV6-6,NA,ASTQGEGNNQPQH
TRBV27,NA,ASSSPPRETQY
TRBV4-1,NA,ASSQSGTAGSGEQF
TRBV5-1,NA,ASSRSGTIPDTQY
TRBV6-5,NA,ASSYSSSNQPQH
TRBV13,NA,ASSSAGGLVEQY
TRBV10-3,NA,AEKEALNTEAF
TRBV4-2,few,ASSQNPGAGYT
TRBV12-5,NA,ASGLGVTSGSVETQY
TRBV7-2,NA,ASSIGTSGSWNTQY
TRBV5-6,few,ASSSQAHYGYT
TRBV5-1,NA,ASSLGQTNTEAF
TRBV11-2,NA,ASSLGQMNTEAF
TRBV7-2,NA,ASSLGRGQRGYT
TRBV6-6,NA,ASSTSRVMNTEAF
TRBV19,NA,ASSPRLDPTDTQY
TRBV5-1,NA,ASSLDRNEKLF
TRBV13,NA,ASSRDGAYEQY
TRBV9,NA,ASSPRTGENEQY
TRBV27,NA,ASSRQSGSGYEQY
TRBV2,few,ASSGDRAKKLF
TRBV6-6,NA,ASSYLQGAEAF
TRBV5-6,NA,ASSSAGGQTEAF
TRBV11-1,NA,ASSLGGGSNTGELF
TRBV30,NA,AWSSQGWQPQH
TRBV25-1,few,ASSEGREAF
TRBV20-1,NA,SARVMNEQF
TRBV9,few,ASSASVSYTGELF
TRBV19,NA,ASSISGYPKETQY
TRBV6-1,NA,ASHYLGGQTQY
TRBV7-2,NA,ASSVSSYEQY
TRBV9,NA,ASSVGDRGYEQY
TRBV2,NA,ASSDGMNTEAF